Each of the 5 T cell receptor beta chains below was sequenced from the same sample in a study of T cells in Graves' hyperthyroidism and ophthalmopathy. Authors of the study amplified TCR beta CDR3 regions from RNA transcripts. First-round RT-PCR with HTBI primers amplified the TCR CDR3 region. Each CDR3 protein gets one entry after TCRdb re-called the multiplex PCR reads with MiXCR. Counted here are some 350,000 distinct CDR3 sequences, 13% to 15% occurring once; the ten biggest clones make up roughly 20%. The specimen sequenced was blood. Receptors were obtained from a woman in her sixties with Graves' ophthalmopathy.

This clonotype was seen at least ten times. The J gene is TRBJ2-7, the V gene TRBV11-2; D is ambiguous. Looked up from germline, CDR1 is SGHAT and CDR2 is FQNNGV. The CDR3 sequence is 13 residues long. Trimming removed 2 bases from V and 3 bases from J, with 8 bases in between. The CDR3 loop is CASSLNKNYEQYF. The CDR3 DNA follows: TGTGCCAGCAGCTTAAACAAAAACTACGAGCAGTACTTC.

The J gene is TRBJ1-3, the V gene TRBV28; 7 bases are a match to TRBD1. Unmatched junction bases numbered 11, after V lost 6 bases and J lost 3 bases. Germline CDR1 MDHEN, CDR2 SYDVKM. The CDR3 sequence is 16 residues long. The CDR3 protein is CASSVLQGVGGNTIYF. DNA for the CDR3: TGTGCCAGCAGCGTCCTCCAGGGGGTCGGTGGAAACACCATATATTTT.

J is TRBJ2-3 and V is TRBV12-3 or TRBV12-4, with 7 bases fitting TRBD2. There are 15 residues in the CDR3. The ends lost 10 bases at V and 2 bases at J; junction bases unmatched: 12. For the CDR3, the DNA is TGTGCCACCACCCCCGGGGGGTCCTTCACAGATACGCAGTATTTT. Translation gives CATTPGGSFTDTQYF.

This clonotype was counted at least ten times. The J gene is TRBJ2-7, the V gene TRBV5-1, with TRBD2 as a possible D gene (6 bases). V was clipped by 4 bases and J by 4 bases, with 15 bases between them. The CDR3 length is 14 residues. Germline lookup yields CDR1 SGHRS and CDR2 YFSETQ. The CDR3 here is CASSREASQYEQYF. The CDR3, as DNA: TGCGCCAGCAGCAGGGAGGCGAGCCAGTACGAGCAGTACTTC.

This clonotype came up a few times. V and J are TRBV12-5 and TRBJ2-1, with D possibly being TRBD1 (5 bases). The CDR3 loop spans 15 amino acids. V gave up 6 bases and J gave up 1 base, with 13 bases separating them. Germline V gene data show CDR1 as LGHNT and CDR2 as FRNRAP. CDR3 nucleotide sequence: TGTGCTAGTGGAGGCGGCAGGGATTCCTACAATGAGCAGTTCTTC. Its translation: CASGGGRDSYNEQFF.